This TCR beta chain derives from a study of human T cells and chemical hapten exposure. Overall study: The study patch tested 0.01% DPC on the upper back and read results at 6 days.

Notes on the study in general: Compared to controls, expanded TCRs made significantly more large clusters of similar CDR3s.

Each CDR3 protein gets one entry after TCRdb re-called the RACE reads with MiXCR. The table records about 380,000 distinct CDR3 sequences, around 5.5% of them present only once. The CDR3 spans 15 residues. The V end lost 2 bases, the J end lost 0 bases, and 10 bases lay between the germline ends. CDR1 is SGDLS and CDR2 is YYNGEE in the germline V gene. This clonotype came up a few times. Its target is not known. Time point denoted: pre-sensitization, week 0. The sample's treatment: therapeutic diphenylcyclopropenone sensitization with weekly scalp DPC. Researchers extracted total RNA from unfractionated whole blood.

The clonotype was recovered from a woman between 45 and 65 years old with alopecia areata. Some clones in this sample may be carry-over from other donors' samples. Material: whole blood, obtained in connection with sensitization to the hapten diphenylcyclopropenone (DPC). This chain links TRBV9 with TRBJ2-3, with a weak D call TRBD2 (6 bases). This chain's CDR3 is CASSVWDSSTDTQYF. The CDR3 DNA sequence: TGTGCCAGCAGCGTCTGGGACTCTAGCACAGATACGCAGTATTTT.